What follows are 8 T cell receptor beta chains derived from one specimen sequenced in a study of human T cells and chemical hapten exposure. Documented time point: pre-sensitization, week 0. Specified treatment: therapeutic diphenylcyclopropenone sensitization with weekly scalp DPC. TCRdb ran MiXCR on the RACE reads and lists one entry per CDR3 protein. The data hold 250,000 or so distinct CDR3 sequences, with over 8% observed a single time. The sequenced sample was whole blood, obtained in connection with sensitization to the hapten diphenylcyclopropenone (DPC). Every receptor here comes from a woman aged 40 to 50 with alopecia areata. Some clones in this sample may be carry-over from other donors' samples.

This clonotype was detected a few times. This rearrangement joins TRBV6-6 to TRBJ2-5; 9 nucleotides agree with TRBD1. Trimming cost V 6 bases and J 5 bases; bases outside gene matches: 16. The CDR3 has 17 residues. Germline V gives CDR1 MNHNY, CDR2 SVGAGI (reference sequence). The CDR3 loop is CASSPTHLGTGWETQYF. The CDR3 coding sequence is TGTGCCAGCAGCCCCACCCACCTAGGGACAGGGTGGGAGACCCAGTACTTC.

This rearrangement joins TRBV2 to TRBJ1-2, with unresolved D. V dropped 3 bases and J dropped 3 bases, with 14 bases sitting between them. Germline V gene data show CDR1 as SNHLY and CDR2 as FYNNEI. The CDR3 loop spans 15 amino acids. Written as DNA, the CDR3 is TGTGCCAGCAGTGAGATCAGGCAAACTGACTATGGCTACACCTTC. Its translation is CASSEIRQTDYGYTF.

This clonotype appeared a few times. The J gene is TRBJ1-4, the V gene TRBV7-9, with 7 nucleotides matching TRBD1. The CDR3 contains 15 residues. Germline assignment: CDR1 SEHNR and CDR2 FQNEAQ (reference sequence). V was clipped by 3 bases and J by 2 bases; unmatched bases: 3. The CDR3 DNA sequence: TGTGCCAGCAGCTTCGGACAGGCCACTAATGAAAAACTGTTTTTT. Its translation is CASSFGQATNEKLFF.

The V gene is TRBV5-6, the J gene TRBJ2-3; 10 bases match TRBD1. The V gene end was trimmed by 3 bases and the J gene end by 5 bases; junction bases not matched to a gene: 12. CDR1 and CDR2 from the germline V gene are SGHDT and YYEEEE. CDR3 length: 17 amino acids. CDR3: CASSSPAGTGAIDTQYF. The CDR3 DNA reads as TGTGCCAGCAGCTCACCCGCCGGGACAGGGGCGATAGATACGCAGTATTTT.

The chain combines TRBV7-8 with TRBJ2-1, with D possibly matching TRBD2 (6 bases). The CDR3 length is 17 residues. Trimming shortened V by 1 base and J by 4 bases, and 17 bases separated the two germline ends. From germline, CDR1 is SGHVS and CDR2 FQNEAQ. CDR3 coding DNA: TGTGCCAGCAGCTTAGTGGCGGGAAACAAAATGTACAATGAGCAGTTCTTC. Translation: CASSLVAGNKMYNEQFF. Based on the CDR3 plus reference TRBV7-8 and TRBJ2-1, the full variable domain is GAGVSQSPRYKVAKRGQDVALRCDPISGHVSLFWYQQALGQGPEFLTYFQNEAQLDKSGLPSDRFFAERPEGSVSTLKIQRTQQEDSAVYLCASSLVAGNKMYNEQFFGPGTRLTVL.

This clonotype was seen more than once but under ten times. The J gene is TRBJ1-1, the V gene TRBV21-1. TRBV21-1 is flagged as a pseudogene. CDR3 size: 15 residues. The DNA for the CDR3 is TGTGCCAGCAGCAAAGGGGCCGAAACCCCCACTGAAGCTTTCTTT. It translates to CASSKGAETPTEAFF.

This clonotype has just a few counts. The rearrangement links TRBV18 to TRBJ1-5, with 7 bases aligning to TRBD1. The CDR3 length is 15 residues. The V gene end was trimmed by 6 bases and the J gene end by 5 bases; junction bases not matched to a gene: 10. Looked up from germline, CDR1 is KGHSH and CDR2 is LQKENI. The CDR3 coding sequence is TGTGCCAGCTCCCGTGAGCGGACAGGCGATCAGCCCCAGCATTTT. It codes for CASSRERTGDQPQHF.

This clonotype was picked up a small number of times. The rearrangement links TRBV20-1 to TRBJ2-2, with 7 bases fitting TRBD2. Germline-derived CDR1 and CDR2 are DFQATT and SNEGSKA (reference sequence). This CDR3 is built from 13 residues. The V and J ends lost 7 bases and 0 bases, in that order; junction bases with no gene match: 2. The CDR3 nucleotides read TGCAGTGTGGCGGGGGCGAACACCGGGGAGCTGTTTTTT. This sequence encodes CSVAGANTGELFF.